This entry concerns a single T cell receptor beta chain. These data come from a study of blood T cell repertoires in COVID-19. About the research overall: Sample material is recorded as cDNA or gDNA derived from T cells, B-cell-depleted T cells, or PBMCs.

Authors' methods: Cell counts per sample came from amplifying reference gene primers. The assay was immunoSEQ multiplex PCR, and TCRdb's table has in-frame clones only and misses some. V, J and clone size reflect that table, while D and trimming were determined from the DNA. The table has 35,000 to 55,000 clones, 70% to 90% seen once. The germline gives CDR1 SGHAT, CDR2 FQNNGV. This CDR3 contains 17 residues. V was pared by 0 bases and J by 2 bases, with 17 bases between. Sequencing input: peripheral blood. The TCR was taken from a woman in her 70s in a cohort sampled during active COVID-19. The V gene is TRBV11-2, the J gene TRBJ2-7, with D possibly being TRBD1 (5 bases). CDR3 nucleotide sequence: TGTGCCAGCAGCTTAGATCCCCCCCGACAGTTGGCCTACGAGCAGTACTTC. This gives the protein CASSLDPPRQLAYEQYF.